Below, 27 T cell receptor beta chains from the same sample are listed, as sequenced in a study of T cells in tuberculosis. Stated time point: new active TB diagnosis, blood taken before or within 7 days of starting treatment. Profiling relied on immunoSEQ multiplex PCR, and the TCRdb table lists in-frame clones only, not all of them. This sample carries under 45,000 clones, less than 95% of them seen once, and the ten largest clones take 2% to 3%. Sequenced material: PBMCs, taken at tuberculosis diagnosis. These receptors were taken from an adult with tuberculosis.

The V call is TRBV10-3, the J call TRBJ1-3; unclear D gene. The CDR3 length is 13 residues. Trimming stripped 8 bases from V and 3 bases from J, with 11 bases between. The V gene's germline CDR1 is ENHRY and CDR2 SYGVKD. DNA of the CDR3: TGTGCCATCGGCCCCTCCAGTGGAAACACCATATATTTT. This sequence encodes CAIGPSSGNTIYF.

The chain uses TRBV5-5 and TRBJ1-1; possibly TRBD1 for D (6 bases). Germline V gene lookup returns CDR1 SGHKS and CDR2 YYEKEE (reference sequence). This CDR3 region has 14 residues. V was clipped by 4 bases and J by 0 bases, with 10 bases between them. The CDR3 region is CASSAGQLNTEAFF. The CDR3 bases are TGTGCCAGCAGCGCTGGACAGTTGAACACTGAAGCTTTCTTT.

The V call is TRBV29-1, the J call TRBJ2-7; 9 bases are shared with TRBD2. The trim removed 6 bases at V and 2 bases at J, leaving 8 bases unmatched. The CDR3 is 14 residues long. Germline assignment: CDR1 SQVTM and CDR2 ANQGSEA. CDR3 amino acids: CSVEGLAGTYEQYF. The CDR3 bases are TGCAGCGTCGAGGGGCTAGCGGGGACCTACGAGCAGTACTTC.

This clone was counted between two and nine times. The CDR3 here is CASKARGIRQPQHF. DNA of the CDR3: TGTGCCAGCAAGGCTAGAGGGATTAGACAGCCCCAGCATTTT. The chain uses TRBV2 and TRBJ1-5; the D is unclear. The CDR3 extends over 14 amino acids. The germline CDR1 and CDR2 sequences are SNHLY and FYNNEI. V was pared by 7 bases and J by 7 bases, with 17 bases between.

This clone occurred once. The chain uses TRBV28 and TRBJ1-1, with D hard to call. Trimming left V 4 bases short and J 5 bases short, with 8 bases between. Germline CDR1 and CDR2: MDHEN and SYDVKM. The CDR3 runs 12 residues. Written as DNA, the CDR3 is TGTGCCAGCAGTTCTCAGAGGACTGAAGCTTTCTTT. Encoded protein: CASSSQRTEAFF.

This CDR3 is CASSSPGLLGGYTF. As DNA, the CDR3 is TGTGCCAGCAGTTCCCCAGGACTCCTCGGTGGCTACACCTTC. The V and J genes are TRBV28 and TRBJ1-2; D ambiguous. The V end lost 4 bases, the J end lost 7 bases, and 16 bases lay between the germline ends. The CDR3 is made up of 14 amino acids. Germline assignment: CDR1 MDHEN and CDR2 SYDVKM.

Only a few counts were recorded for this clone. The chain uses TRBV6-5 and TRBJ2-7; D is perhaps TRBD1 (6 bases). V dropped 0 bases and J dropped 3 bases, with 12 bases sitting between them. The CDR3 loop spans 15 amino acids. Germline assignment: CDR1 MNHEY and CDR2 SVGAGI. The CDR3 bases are TGTGCCAGCAGTTACTCCTTTCAGGGGCTCTACGAGCAGTACTTC. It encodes CASSYSFQGLYEQYF.

Here the CDR3 reads CATSRAGTSGGASYNEQFF. The CDR3, as DNA: TGTGCCACCAGCAGAGCCGGGACTAGCGGGGGGGCCTCCTACAATGAGCAGTTCTTC. The V call is TRBV15, the J call TRBJ2-1, with 16 bases fitting TRBD2. CDR3 length: 19 amino acids. Trimming cost V 1 base and J 0 bases; bases outside gene matches: 3. The germline gives CDR1 LNHNV, CDR2 YYDKDF (reference sequence).

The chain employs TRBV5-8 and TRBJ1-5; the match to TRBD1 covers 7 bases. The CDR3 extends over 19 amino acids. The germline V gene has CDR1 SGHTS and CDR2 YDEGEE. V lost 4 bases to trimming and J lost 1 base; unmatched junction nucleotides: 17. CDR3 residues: CASSPIQGPSSPSNQPQHF. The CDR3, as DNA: TGTGCCAGCAGCCCGATACAGGGGCCTAGTAGCCCCAGCAATCAGCCCCAGCATTTT. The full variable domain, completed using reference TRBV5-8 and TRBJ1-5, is EAGVTQSPTHLIKTRGQQATLRCSPISGHTSVYWYQQALGLGLQFLLWYDEGEERNRGNFPPRFSGRQFPNYSSELNVNALELEDSALYLCASSPIQGPSSPSNQPQHFGDGTRLSIL.

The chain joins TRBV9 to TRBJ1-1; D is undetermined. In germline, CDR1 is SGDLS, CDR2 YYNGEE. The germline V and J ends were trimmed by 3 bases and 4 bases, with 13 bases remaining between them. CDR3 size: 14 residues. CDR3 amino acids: CASSAPLVSTEAFF. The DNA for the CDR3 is TGTGCCAGCAGCGCCCCGCTAGTAAGCACTGAAGCTTTCTTT.

The CDR3 reads CASSLDGSGPETYNEQFF. For the CDR3, the DNA is TGTGCCAGCAGCTTAGATGGTAGCGGGCCCGAAACATACAATGAGCAGTTCTTC. The V call is TRBV11-3, the J call TRBJ2-1; TRBD2 matches 7 bases. The CDR3 consists of 18 residues. V dropped 0 bases and J dropped 4; count of bases not matched to a gene: 12. In germline, CDR1 is SGHNT, CDR2 YENEEA.

The CDR3 nucleotides read TGTGCCAGCAGCTCTAAAACGGTACAGTCTGGCTACACCTTC. Translated, it gives CASSSKTVQSGYTF. The chain joins TRBV7-2 to TRBJ1-2; D unclear. The CDR3 contains 14 residues. Per germline, CDR1 SGHTA and CDR2 FQGNSA. Trimming removed 4 bases from V and 7 bases from J, with 16 bases in between.

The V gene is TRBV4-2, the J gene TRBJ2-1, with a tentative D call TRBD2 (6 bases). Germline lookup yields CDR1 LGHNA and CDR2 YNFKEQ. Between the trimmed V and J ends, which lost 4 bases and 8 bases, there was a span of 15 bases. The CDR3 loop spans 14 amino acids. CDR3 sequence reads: CASSPSGLIDEQFF. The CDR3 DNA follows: TGTGCCAGCAGCCCCAGCGGGTTGATCGATGAGCAGTTCTTC.

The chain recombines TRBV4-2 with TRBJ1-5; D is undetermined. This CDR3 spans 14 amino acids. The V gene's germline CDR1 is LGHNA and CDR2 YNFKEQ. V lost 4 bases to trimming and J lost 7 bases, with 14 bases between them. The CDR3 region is CASSPGIYPQPQHF. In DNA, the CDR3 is TGTGCCAGCAGCCCCGGGATATACCCCCAGCCCCAGCATTTT.

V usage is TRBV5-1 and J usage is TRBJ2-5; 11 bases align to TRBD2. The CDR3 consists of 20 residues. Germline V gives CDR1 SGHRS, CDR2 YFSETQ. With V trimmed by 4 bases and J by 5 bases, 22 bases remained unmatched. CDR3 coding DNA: TGCGCCAGCAGCCCCACAAACCCAACTAGCGGGGGCCCCGTGGGGGAGACCCAGTACTTC. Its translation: CASSPTNPTSGGPVGETQYF.

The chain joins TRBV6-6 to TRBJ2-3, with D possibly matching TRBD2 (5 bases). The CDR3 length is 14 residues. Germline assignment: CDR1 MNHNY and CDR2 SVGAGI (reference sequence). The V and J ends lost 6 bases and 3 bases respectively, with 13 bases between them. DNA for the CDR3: TGTGCCAGCAGGAAGTCGGACTTAACAGATACGCAGTATTTT. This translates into CASRKSDLTDTQYF.

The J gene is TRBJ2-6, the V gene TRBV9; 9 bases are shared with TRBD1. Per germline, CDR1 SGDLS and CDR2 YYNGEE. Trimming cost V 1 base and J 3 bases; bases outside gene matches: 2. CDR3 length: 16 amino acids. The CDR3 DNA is TGTGCCAGCAGCGTAACAGGGGGCGGTGGGGCCAACGTCCTGACTTTC. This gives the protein CASSVTGGGGANVLTF.

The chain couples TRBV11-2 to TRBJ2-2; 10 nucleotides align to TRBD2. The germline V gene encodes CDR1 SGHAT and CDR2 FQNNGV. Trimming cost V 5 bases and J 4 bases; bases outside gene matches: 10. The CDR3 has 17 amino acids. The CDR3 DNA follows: TGTGCCAGCAGCATCCGTACTAGCGGGAAGGGCACCGGGGAGCTGTTTTTT. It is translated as CASSIRTSGKGTGELFF.

In nucleotides, the CDR3 is TGTGCCAGCAGCTTGGAAGGTCGCCTAGCCTACGAGCAGTACGTC. Residues: CASSLEGRLAYEQYV. This sequence joins TRBV5-4 and TRBJ2-7; D call uncertain. V was clipped by 0 bases and J by 2 bases, with 12 bases between them. CDR3 length: 15 residues. CDR1 is SGHNT and CDR2 is YYREEE in the germline V gene (reference sequence).

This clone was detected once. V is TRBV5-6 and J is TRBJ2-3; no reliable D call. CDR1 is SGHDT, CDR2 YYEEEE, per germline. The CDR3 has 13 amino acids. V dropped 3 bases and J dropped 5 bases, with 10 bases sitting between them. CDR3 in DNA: TGTGCCAGCAGCTCCTATATTGGAGATACGCAGTATTTT. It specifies CASSSYIGDTQYF.

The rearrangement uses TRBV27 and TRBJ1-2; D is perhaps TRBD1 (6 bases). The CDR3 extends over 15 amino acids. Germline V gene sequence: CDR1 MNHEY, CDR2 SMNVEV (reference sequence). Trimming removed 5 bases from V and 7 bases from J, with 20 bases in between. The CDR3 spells CASSNRAGVRSGYTF. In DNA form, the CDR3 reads TGTGCCAGCAGTAATAGGGCAGGGGTCCGAAGTGGCTACACCTTC.

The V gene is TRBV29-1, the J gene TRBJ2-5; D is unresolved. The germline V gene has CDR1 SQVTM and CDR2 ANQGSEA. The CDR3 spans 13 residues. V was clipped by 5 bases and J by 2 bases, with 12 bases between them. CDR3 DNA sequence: TGCAGCGTTCGAACAGAGAGTCAAGAGACCCAGTACTTC. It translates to CSVRTESQETQYF.

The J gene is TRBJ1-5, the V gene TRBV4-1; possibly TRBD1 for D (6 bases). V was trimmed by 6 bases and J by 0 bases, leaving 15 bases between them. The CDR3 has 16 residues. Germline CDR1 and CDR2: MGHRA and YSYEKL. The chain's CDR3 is CASRPGGAYSNQPQHF. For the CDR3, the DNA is TGCGCCAGCAGGCCCGGGGGGGCCTATAGCAATCAGCCCCAGCATTTT.

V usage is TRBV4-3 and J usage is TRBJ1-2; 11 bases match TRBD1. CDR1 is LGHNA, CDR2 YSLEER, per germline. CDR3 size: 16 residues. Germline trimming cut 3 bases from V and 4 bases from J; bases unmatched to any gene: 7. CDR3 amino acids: CASSQGGQGDFYGYTF. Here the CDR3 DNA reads TGCGCCAGCAGCCAGGGGGGACAGGGGGATTTCTATGGCTACACCTTC.

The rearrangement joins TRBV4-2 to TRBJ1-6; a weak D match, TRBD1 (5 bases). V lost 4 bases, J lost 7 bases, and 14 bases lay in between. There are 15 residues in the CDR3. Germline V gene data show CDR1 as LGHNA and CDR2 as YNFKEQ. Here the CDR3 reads CASSPKSGNNSPLHF. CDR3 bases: TGTGCCAGCAGCCCCAAGTCAGGGAACAATTCACCCCTCCACTTT.

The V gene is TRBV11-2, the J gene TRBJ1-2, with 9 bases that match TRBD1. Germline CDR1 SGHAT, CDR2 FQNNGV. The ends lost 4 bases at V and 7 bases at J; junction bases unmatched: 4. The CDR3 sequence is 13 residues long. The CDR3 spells CASSSGTGFGYTF. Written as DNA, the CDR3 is TGTGCCAGCAGCTCCGGGACAGGGTTTGGCTACACCTTC.

The chain's CDR3 is CASQKSGTGYNEQFF. CDR3 nucleotide sequence: TGTGCCAGTCAGAAGTCAGGGACAGGGTACAATGAGCAGTTCTTC. The chain employs TRBV19 and TRBJ2-1; 9 bases align to TRBD1. The germline V gene has CDR1 LNHDA and CDR2 SQIVND (reference sequence). CDR3 length: 15 residues. V shed 8 bases and J 4 bases; nucleotides not matched to a gene: 9.